This T cell receptor (beta chain) was found in a study of shared clonotypes between healthy human individuals. Findings and caveats of the study: Sequencing depth was a factor that was expected to affect clonotype sharing among donors.

Healthy adults negative for HIV, lacking recent acute infections or vaccinations, served as donors. In the CD4+ fraction, cells were divided into CD45RA+ naive and CD45RA-negative memory subsets. Of note for this clone: Its antigen remains unidentified.

Germline V gives CDR1 MDHEN, CDR2 SYDVKM. The CDR3 is 14 amino acids. With 7 bases clipped from V and 5 bases from J, the junction kept 10 bases outside the gene matches. Generated by immunoSEQ multiplex PCR, the TCRdb table keeps only in-frame clones and is missing some. The sample lists approximately 2,300,000 clones, 85% to 95% occurring once. Sequencing was done on a sample of naive CD4+ T cells from PBMCs. Subset: CD45RA+ positively selected. The chain couples TRBV28 to TRBJ2-5; TRBD1 aligns across 7 bases. This TCR derives from a man between 18 and 29 years old in good health. Some clones in this sample may be carry-over from other donors' samples. CDR3 sequence: CASIRGGFGETQYF. CDR3 DNA sequence: TGTGCCAGCATAAGAGGGGGCTTTGGGGAGACCCAGTACTTC.